The 21 T cell receptor beta chains below were found in one sample sequenced in a study of vaccination and CD4 T cells after COVID-19. An Oncomine TCR Beta short-read assay was used to sequence the DNA from cultured CD4+ T cells. One entry per CDR3 protein, called by TCRdb with MiXCR from the PCR reads. The sample has some 17,000 distinct CDR3 sequences; approximately 49% are singletons. Their recognized antigens are unknown. As for time point: late sampling 161 to 241 days after vaccination in a few convalescent patients. Treatment: roughly 11-day PBMC culture with coronavirus spike peptide pools or control peptides (ViraFEST assay). The sequences come from CD4+ T cells from blood, cultured in vitro, collected about 7 months after SARS-CoV-2 vaccination. These receptors came from a human donor who had recovered from COVID-19.

This clonotype appeared a few times. This sequence joins TRBV20-1 and TRBJ2-1; tentative D call: TRBD2 (6 bases). CDR1 is DFQATT, CDR2 SNEGSKA, per germline (reference sequence). Deletions cut 1 base from V and 0 bases from J, with 13 bases between. This CDR3 region has 16 residues. CDR3 nucleotide sequence: TGCAGTGCTAGAGTCGCTAGCGATAGCTCCTACAATGAGCAGTTCTTC. Amino acid sequence: CSARVASDSSYNEQFF.

Only a few counts were recorded for this clonotype. The chain has TRBV6-1 and TRBJ1-2; possibly TRBD1 for D (5 bases). V was trimmed by 6 bases and J by 2 bases, leaving 10 bases between them. Germline V lookup: CDR1 MNHNS, CDR2 SASEGT. The length of the CDR3 is 13 residues. Here the CDR3 DNA reads TGTGCCAGCAGGGCGACAGTAAACTATGGCTACACCTTC. It specifies CASRATVNYGYTF.

This sequence joins TRBV15 and TRBJ2-7, with D unclear. The CDR3 spans 15 residues. CDR1 LNHNV and CDR2 YYDKDF come from the germline V gene (reference sequence). V was trimmed by 0 bases and J by 2 bases, leaving 11 bases between them. The CDR3: CATSRDFGGTYEQYF. Here the CDR3 DNA reads TGTGCCACCAGCAGAGATTTTGGCGGAACCTACGAGCAGTACTTC.

This chain connects TRBV7-9 to TRBJ2-1; D uncertain. Germline lookup yields CDR1 SEHNR and CDR2 FQNEAQ (reference sequence). V lost 5 bases to trimming and J lost 15 bases, with 20 bases between them. This CDR3 contains 13 residues. This CDR3 reads CASSPSARVGSFF. The CDR3, as DNA: TGTGCCAGCAGCCCCTCTGCCCGGGTAGGATCGTTCTTC.

The V gene is TRBV7-3, the J gene TRBJ2-5, with a possible D match to TRBD1 (5 bases). Germline CDR1 reads SGHTA; CDR2 reads FQGTGA. V lost 4 bases and J 5 bases, leaving 11 bases between the germline ends. CDR3 length equals 13 residues. In DNA form, the CDR3 reads TGTGCCAGCAGCTACGGACAATCGGAGACCCAGTACTTC. Translating gives CASSYGQSETQYF.

The rearrangement uses TRBV11-1 and TRBJ1-1, with D hard to call. Germline CDR1 reads SGHAT; CDR2 reads FQDESV (reference sequence). This CDR3 is 14 amino acids long. The V end lost 8 bases, the J end lost 1 base, and 14 bases lay between the germline ends. This chain's CDR3 is CASAVSVQNTEAFF. DNA for the CDR3: TGTGCCAGCGCGGTTTCAGTACAGAACACTGAAGCTTTCTTT. Full variable domain (outside the CDR3, taken from reference TRBV11-1 and TRBJ1-1): EAEVAQSPRYKITEKSQAVAFWCDPISGHATLYWYRQILGQGPELLVQFQDESVVDDSQLPKDRFSAERLKGVDSTLKIQPAELGDSAMYLCASAVSVQNTEAFFGQGTRLTVV.

This clonotype was recorded once. The genes are TRBV20-1 and TRBJ1-1, with TRBD1 as a possible D gene (5 bases). The CDR3 covers 15 residues. Trimming stripped 3 bases from V and 5 bases from J, with 19 bases between. Germline V gene lookup returns CDR1 DFQATT and CDR2 SNEGSKA (reference sequence). The CDR3 DNA sequence: TGCAGTGCTAGCCTCTCTCGAGGGGTAAAGACTGAAGCTTTCTTT. This encodes CSASLSRGVKTEAFF.

This chain uses TRBV7-2 with TRBJ2-2; 7 bases agree with TRBD2. With V trimmed by 5 bases and J by 6 bases, 6 bases remained unmatched. CDR3 length: 14 residues. Germline V gene data show CDR1 as SGHTA and CDR2 as FQGNSA. CDR3 sequence reads: CASSRGVGAGELFF. CDR3 bases: TGTGCCAGCAGCCGGGGGGTAGGGGCCGGGGAGCTGTTTTTT. The complete variable domain, with remaining parts taken from reference TRBV7-2 and TRBJ2-2, reads GAGVSQSPSNKVTEKGKDVELRCDPISGHTALYWYRQSLGQGLEFLIYFQGNSAPDKSGLPSDRFSAERTGGSVSTLTIQRTQQEDSAVYLCASSRGVGAGELFFGEGSRLTVL.

V usage is TRBV18 and J usage is TRBJ2-5; 7 nucleotides align to TRBD1. The length of the CDR3 is 15 residues. Germline-derived CDR1 and CDR2 are KGHSH and LQKENI. Losses at the gene ends were 6 bases for V and 2 bases for J; bases not matched to a gene: 9. Here the CDR3 reads CASSRWDSPQETQYF. In DNA form, the CDR3 reads TGTGCCAGCTCTCGATGGGACAGTCCACAAGAGACCCAGTACTTC.

The genes are TRBV24-1 and TRBJ1-6; D unclear. The CDR3 sequence is 19 residues long. V lost 5 bases to trimming and J lost 14 bases, with 33 bases between them. The V gene's germline CDR1 is KGHDR and CDR2 SFDVKD. CDR3 DNA sequence: TGTGCCACCAGTGTGTCCCCAACACCCGATCCAGGTGGACCTAGGGCCCTCCACTTT. Its protein is CATSVSPTPDPGGPRALHF.

The genes are TRBV30 and TRBJ1-1; D is uncertain. Trimming removed 1 base from V and 7 bases from J, with 13 bases in between. Germline-derived CDR1 and CDR2 are GTSNPN and SVGIG (reference sequence). CDR3 length: 13 residues. This CDR3 is CAWSEGLEGEAFF. Here the CDR3 DNA reads TGTGCCTGGAGTGAGGGCCTCGAGGGTGAAGCTTTCTTT. Combining the CDR3 with reference TRBV30 and TRBJ1-1 gives the whole variable domain SQTIHQWPATLVQPVGSPLSLECTVEGTSNPNLYWYRQAAGRGLQLLFYSVGIGQISSEVPQNLSASRPQDRQFILSSKKLLLSDSGFYLCAWSEGLEGEAFFGQGTRLTVV.

This clonotype came up a few times. The chain uses TRBV20-1 and TRBJ1-1; D possibly corresponds to TRBD1 (6 bases). V lost 1 base and J lost 5, with 14 bases in between. This CDR3 comprises 14 residues. CDR1 is DFQATT and CDR2 is SNEGSKA in the germline V gene (reference sequence). The DNA of the CDR3 is TGCAGTGCTAGAGTACCGGGGGGGCGGACTGAAGCTTTCTTT. It is translated as CSARVPGGRTEAFF.

This clonotype was recorded only once. J is TRBJ2-5 and V is TRBV5-1; 9 bases agree with TRBD1. V was clipped by 4 bases and J by 4 bases; unmatched bases: 8. CDR3 length equals 15 residues. Germline CDR1 and CDR2: SGHRS and YFSETQ. CDR3 nucleotide sequence: TGCGCCAGCAGCCGCGGGACAGGGCACTCAGAGACCCAGTACTTC. Its protein product is CASSRGTGHSETQYF.

V gene TRBV28 combines with J gene TRBJ1-6, with a tentative D call TRBD1 (5 bases). Germline V gives CDR1 MDHEN, CDR2 SYDVKM. The CDR3 is 15 residues long. Trimming pared 7 bases from V and 0 bases from J, leaving 10 bases between. For the CDR3, the DNA is TGTGCCAGCAACGGGGGGAGCTCCTATAATTCACCCCTCCACTTT. This translates into CASNGGSSYNSPLHF.

This rearrangement joins TRBV5-6 to TRBJ2-5, with D possibly called TRBD1 or TRBD2 (5 bases each). The V end lost 0 bases, the J end lost 4 bases, and 19 bases lay between the germline ends. Germline-derived CDR1 and CDR2 are SGHDT and YYEEEE. There are 17 residues in the CDR3. This CDR3 is CASSLGPGTLRGETQYF. DNA of the CDR3: TGTGCCAGCAGCTTGGGCCCCGGGACCCTAAGGGGAGAGACCCAGTACTTC.

This clonotype was seen a handful of times. The chain has TRBV21-1 and TRBJ1-6. TRBV21-1 is a pseudogene segment. CDR3 size: 13 residues. The CDR3 sequence is CASSKAGRSPLHF. The CDR3 DNA follows: TGTGCCAGCAGCAAAGCGGGACGTAGCCCCCTCCACTTT.

This chain joins TRBV19 and TRBJ1-2; 8 positions agree with TRBD1. This CDR3 is 14 amino acids long. V lost 2 bases, J lost 2 bases, and 1 base stayed unmatched. From germline, CDR1 is LNHDA and CDR2 SQIVND (reference sequence). The CDR3 DNA follows: TGTGCCAGTAGTATACGGACAGGGAACTATGGCTACACCTTC. Protein sequence: CASSIRTGNYGYTF.

This chain links TRBV6-1 with TRBJ1-6; unclear D gene. The CDR3 has 12 amino acids. Deletions cut 3 bases from V and 11 bases from J, with 8 bases between. Germline CDR1 and CDR2: MNHNS and SASEGT. The CDR3 reads CASSEVVTPLHF. The CDR3 DNA follows: TGTGCCAGCAGTGAGGTGGTAACACCCCTCCACTTT.

The count of this clonotype is one. This chain links TRBV20-1 with TRBJ1-2; TRBD1 matches at 10 bases. V trimming: 4 bases; J trimming: 2 bases; junction bases outside the gene matches: 13. Germline loops: CDR1 DFQATT, CDR2 SNEGSKA (reference sequence). CDR3 size: 17 residues. CDR3 DNA: TGCAGTGCTAACCGACCGGGACAGGGGAATAGGAACTATGGCTACACCTTC. Translating it yields CSANRPGQGNRNYGYTF.

The chain joins TRBV7-2 to TRBJ2-3; 8 bases match TRBD2. Germline V gene data show CDR1 as SGHTA and CDR2 as FQGNSA. After removal of 5 bases from V and 3 bases from J, the junction contained 13 bases not matched to a gene. This CDR3 is built from 17 residues. The CDR3 nucleotides read TGTGCCAGCAGCCAGGGACGTGGCGGGGGGAAAACAGATACGCAGTATTTT. This sequence encodes CASSQGRGGGKTDTQYF.

This clonotype was picked up a small number of times. The chain joins TRBV21-1 to TRBJ2-7. TRBV21-1 is described as a pseudogene. The CDR3 sequence is 11 residues long. The chain's CDR3 is CASSTPYEQYF. The CDR3, as DNA: TGTGCCAGCAGCACCCCCTACGAGCAGTACTTC.